Shown below are 6 T cell receptor beta chains from a single sample sequenced in a study of blood T cell repertoires in COVID-19. Assay used: immunoSEQ multiplex PCR; TCRdb lists only in-frame clones, some missing. The sample includes about 230,000 clones, about 83% of them seen just once. Sequencing was performed on peripheral blood. These receptors originate from a man aged 80 or over with acute or convalescent COVID-19.

The chain recombines TRBV9 with TRBJ1-6; TRBD1 matches at 7 bases. The CDR3 loop spans 15 amino acids. The ends lost 1 base at V and 6 bases at J; junction bases unmatched: 4. In germline, CDR1 is SGDLS, CDR2 YYNGEE. CDR3 region: CASSVSQGINSPLHF. CDR3 in DNA: TGTGCCAGCAGCGTATCACAGGGGATTAATTCACCCCTCCACTTT.

The chain couples TRBV19 to TRBJ2-1, with 7 bases identical to TRBD2. Germline CDR1 and CDR2: LNHDA and SQIVND (reference sequence). The junction had 8 bases not matched to a gene; V was cut back by 5 bases and J by 4 bases. The CDR3 has 15 amino acids. The CDR3 loop reads CASSWAGASYNEQFF. The CDR3 region has the DNA TGTGCCAGTAGTTGGGCGGGAGCGTCGTACAATGAGCAGTTCTTC.

This clone showed up just a few times. The chain employs TRBV11-2 and TRBJ1-2; 7 bases line up with TRBD1. The CDR3 runs to 16 residues. The germline gives CDR1 SGHAT, CDR2 FQNNGV. Losses at the gene ends were 5 bases for V and 5 bases for J; bases not matched to a gene: 14. CDR3 coding DNA: TGTGCCAGCAGCGAGGGAAGGGGGCCCCCGCCTTATGGCTACACCTTC. It codes for CASSEGRGPPPYGYTF.

This sequence joins TRBV15 and TRBJ1-3; 8 bases match TRBD1. From germline, CDR1 is LNHNV and CDR2 YYDKDF (reference sequence). This CDR3 region has 17 residues. V shed 3 bases, J shed 0 bases, and the junction held 7 bases outside the gene matches. CDR3 region: CATSRFGTGNSGNTIYF. CDR3 nucleotide sequence: TGTGCCACCAGCAGGTTCGGGACAGGCAACTCTGGAAACACCATATATTTT.

V is TRBV5-1 and J is TRBJ2-1; 7 bases map to TRBD2. V lost 0 bases to trimming and J lost 7 bases; unmatched junction nucleotides: 7. Germline V gene sequence: CDR1 SGHRS, CDR2 YFSETQ. This CDR3 has 15 amino acids. In nucleotides, the CDR3 is TGCGCCAGCAGCTTGGCCTCGGGGACTATGAATGAGCAGTTCTTC. Protein sequence: CASSLASGTMNEQFF. The variable domain in full, with the rest retrieved from reference TRBV5-1 and TRBJ2-1, is KAGVTQTPRYLIKTRGQQVTLSCSPISGHRSVSWYQQTPGQGLQFLFEYFSETQRNKGNFPGRFSGRQFSNSRSEMNVSTLELGDSALYLCASSLASGTMNEQFFGPGTRLTVL.

The chain has TRBV11-2 and TRBJ2-3; a possible D gene is TRBD1 (5 bases). The germline V gene has CDR1 SGHAT and CDR2 FQNNGV. The CDR3 covers 12 residues. V lost 8 bases and J 3 bases, leaving 9 bases between the germline ends. The CDR3 nucleotides read TGTGCCAGCGAAGGGGTTACAGATACGCAGTATTTT. The encoded protein is CASEGVTDTQYF.